This record concerns one T cell receptor beta chain sequence. Its antigen is unknown. Base quality data are lacking; no much larger clone is found one base away. TCRbeta CDR3 regions were amplified from genomic DNA using the immunoSEQ Assay, a bias-controlled multiplex PCR. In the original analysis: The number of nucleated cells in each sample was estimated from the amplification of reference gene primers within the assay. To quantify the absolute abundance of each unique TCRbeta CDR3 rearrangement, sequence reads were collapsed and filtered. For each sample, productive Simpson clonality was calculated as the square root of Simpson's diversity index across productive rearrangements. The table comes from immuneACCESS by way of TCRdb, which keeps in-frame sequences with V and J called. Part of the clones is missing from these tables; in studies checked, under half for an unresolved V gene and the rest for unknown reasons. That table furnishes V, J and clone size, whereas the DNA furnished D and trimming. This sample lists roughly 290,000 clones; about 89% were detected once. The ten most abundant clones make up 0.7% to 0.9% of the sample.

These data are taken from a study of blood T cell repertoires in COVID-19 (dated by TCRdb to about 2020). Regarding the complete study: Collaborator samples came from the United States, Italy and Spain and covered acute and convalescent phases of COVID-19. Nearly every sample came with metadata listing a de-identified subject ID, COVID-19 status, age in years and sex. The prospective study material was composed of cDNA or gDNA derived from T cells, B-cell-depleted T cells, or PBMCs. Where available, HLA class I and class II types were obtained from metadata supplied by the sample provider rather than from assay-based typing. Samples came from the ongoing ImmuneRACE study (first 160 participants) plus 1,254 subjects from 6 global collaborators. Subjects who had been exposed to COVID-19, were actively infected with it, or had recovered from it provided the deeply sampled blood TCRbeta repertoires that made up the dataset. The repertoires were made available in a free public database intended to serve as a resource for research on the immune response to SARS-CoV-2.

Broader findings and caveats from the paper: The quantity of clinical and demographic metadata differed by source and by participant and was supplied without curation.

Whole blood was collected in K2EDTA tubes by collaborating institutions according to the institutions' own protocols. For TCRbeta analysis, collaborators shipped samples in one of three forms: frozen whole blood, isolated PBMCs, or DNA extracted from either of those sample types. The CDR3 measures 13 amino acids from cysteine to phenylalanine. Just the 39-base CDR3 DNA is kept, in frame starting at base 1. Per the germline V gene, SQVTM is the CDR1 and ANQGSEA is the CDR2. V has 5 bases trimmed and J has 4 bases trimmed; junction bases matching no gene number 8. The receptor comes from a man aged 25 to 45 with acute or convalescent COVID-19. The chain is encoded by TRBV29-1 joined to TRBJ2-7, and 7 bases in between align with TRBD1. Sequences were obtained from peripheral blood. The CDR3 is CSVSPGQLYEQYF. The DNA reads as follows: TGCAGCGTTTCTCCGGGACAGCTATACGAGCAGTACTTC.